A selection of T cell receptor beta chains follows, all from one sample in a study of blood T cell repertoires in COVID-19. Method: immunoSEQ multiplex PCR; TCRdb's copy keeps in-frame clones and lacks some. The table shows about 230,000 clones, with approximately 87% occurring only once. Sequenced input: peripheral blood. Receptors were obtained from a woman in her 70s with active or convalescent COVID-19. The CDR3 runs from the conserved cysteine through the conserved F or W. A D gene is named only where the DNA matches it firmly. Some rows have no size entry. The others give once, few or many, or a class for an expanded clone.

TRBD2	TRBV6-6	-	TRBJ2-3	CASSYGPAGETDTQYF	TGTGCCAGCAGTTACGGGCCAGCGGGAGAAACTGATACGCAGTATTTT
-	TRBV20-1	-	TRBJ2-5	CSASGVGLQETQYF	TGCAGTGCTAGTGGGGTGGGACTTCAAGAGACCCAGTACTTC
-	TRBV6-5	-	TRBJ2-4	CASSYGRGGAKNIQYF	TGTGCCAGCAGTTACGGTAGGGGGGGAGCCAAAAACATTCAGTACTTC
-	TRBV3-1/TRBV3-2	-	TRBJ1-6	CASSQEGGGFLSPLHF	TGTGCCAGCAGCCAGGAGGGTGGAGGGTTCTTATCACCCCTCCACTTT
-	TRBV4-1	-	TRBJ1-2	CASSQERRGGYGYTF	TGCGCCAGCAGCCAAGAAAGGCGGGGAGGGTATGGCTACACCTTC
TRBD1	TRBV7-2	-	TRBJ1-1	CASSRAGTANTEAFF	TGTGCCAGCAGCCGGGCGGGGACAGCCAACACTGAAGCTTTCTTT
-	TRBV18	-	TRBJ1-1	CASSSYSAEAFF	TGTGCCAGCTCATCCTACTCGGCTGAAGCTTTCTTT
-	TRBV7-9	-	TRBJ2-1	CASSFGTPNEQFF	TGTGCCAGCAGCTTCGGGACTCCCAATGAGCAGTTCTTC
TRBD1	TRBV5-1	-	TRBJ2-1	CASSLAAGTGYNEQFF	TGCGCCAGCAGCTTGGCGGCTGGGACAGGGTACAATGAGCAGTTCTTC
-	TRBV2	-	TRBJ2-7	CASWVASDPFEQYF	TGTGCCAGCTGGGTCGCTAGCGACCCCTTCGAGCAGTACTTC
-	TRBV3-1/TRBV3-2	once	TRBJ2-1	CASSQDGGTGNEQFF	TGTGCCAGCAGCCAAGATGGGGGGACTGGAAATGAGCAGTTCTTC
-	TRBV5-1	-	TRBJ2-2	CASSLAPLNTGELFF	TGCGCCAGCAGCTTAGCACCTTTGAACACCGGGGAGCTGTTTTTT
-	TRBV29-1	-	TRBJ2-6	CSVVRSEDSFGPLFSGANVLTF	TGCAGCGTTGTGCGGAGCGAGGACAGCTTCGGGCCCCTTTTCTCTGGGGCCAACGTCCTGACTTTC
TRBD1	TRBV6-2/TRBV6-3	few	TRBJ2-7	CASSYRDRGLHYEQYF	TGTGCCAGCAGTTATCGCGACAGGGGTCTCCACTACGAGCAGTACTTC
-	TRBV28	-	TRBJ2-1	CASTSPLYNEQFF	TGTGCCAGCACCTCCCCCCTCTACAATGAGCAGTTCTTC
-	TRBV28	-	TRBJ2-7	CASSLPSVGAYEQYF	TGTGCCAGCAGTTTACCGTCCGTAGGGGCCTACGAGCAGTACTTC
-	TRBV27	-	TRBJ1-3	CASGNRNTGNTIYF	TGTGCCAGCGGAAACAGGAACACTGGAAACACCATATATTTT
TRBD1	TRBV19	once	TRBJ1-5	CASSPQTGGGQPQHF	TGTGCCAGTAGTCCCCAGACAGGGGGCGGTCAGCCCCAGCATTTT
-	TRBV5-1	-	TRBJ2-2	CASSLVLFTGELFF	TGCGCCAGCAGCTTGGTACTTTTCACCGGGGAGCTGTTTTTT
-	TRBV7-3	-	TRBJ2-7	CASSLRYPRGEQYF	TGTGCCAGCAGCTTAAGGTATCCGCGGGGCGAGCAGTACTTC